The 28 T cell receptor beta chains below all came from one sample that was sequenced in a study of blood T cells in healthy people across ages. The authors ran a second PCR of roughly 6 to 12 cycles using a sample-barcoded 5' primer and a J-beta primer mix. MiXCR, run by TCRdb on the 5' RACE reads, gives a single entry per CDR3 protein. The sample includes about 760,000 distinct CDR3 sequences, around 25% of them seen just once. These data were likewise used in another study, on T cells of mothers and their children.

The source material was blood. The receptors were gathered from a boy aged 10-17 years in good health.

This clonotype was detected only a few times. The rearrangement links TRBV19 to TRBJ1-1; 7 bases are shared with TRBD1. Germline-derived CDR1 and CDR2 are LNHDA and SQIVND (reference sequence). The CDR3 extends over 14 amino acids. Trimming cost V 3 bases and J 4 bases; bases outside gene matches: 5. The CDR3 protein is CASSIGGTATEAFF. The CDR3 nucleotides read TGTGCCAGTAGTATTGGGGGGACAGCCACTGAAGCTTTCTTT.

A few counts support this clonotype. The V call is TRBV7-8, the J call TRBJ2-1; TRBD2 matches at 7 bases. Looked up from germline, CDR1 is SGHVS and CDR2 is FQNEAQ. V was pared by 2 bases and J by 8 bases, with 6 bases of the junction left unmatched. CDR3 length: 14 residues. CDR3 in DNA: TGTGCCAGCAGCTTATTGGGCGGGAGCTATGAGCAGTTCTTC. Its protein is CASSLLGGSYEQFF.

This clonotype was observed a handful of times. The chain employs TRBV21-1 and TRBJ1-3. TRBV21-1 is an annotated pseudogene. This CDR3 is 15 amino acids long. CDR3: CASNFKGVAGNTIYF. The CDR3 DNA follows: TGTGCCAGCAACTTTAAGGGAGTCGCTGGAAACACCATATATTTT.

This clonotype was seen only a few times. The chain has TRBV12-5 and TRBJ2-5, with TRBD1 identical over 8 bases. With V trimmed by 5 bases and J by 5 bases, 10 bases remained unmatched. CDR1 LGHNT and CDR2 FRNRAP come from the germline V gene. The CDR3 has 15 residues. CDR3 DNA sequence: TGTGCTAGTGGTCCACAGGACAGGGAAGGCGAGACCCAGTACTTC. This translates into CASGPQDREGETQYF.

CDR3: CASSLEVDREETQYF. The DNA for the CDR3 is TGTGCCAGCAGCTTAGAAGTCGATAGGGAAGAGACCCAGTACTTC. The genes are TRBV13 and TRBJ2-5; no reliable D call. This CDR3 comprises 15 residues. The germline gives CDR1 PRHDT, CDR2 FYEKMQ (reference sequence). V lost 1 base, J lost 3 bases, and 12 bases lay in between.

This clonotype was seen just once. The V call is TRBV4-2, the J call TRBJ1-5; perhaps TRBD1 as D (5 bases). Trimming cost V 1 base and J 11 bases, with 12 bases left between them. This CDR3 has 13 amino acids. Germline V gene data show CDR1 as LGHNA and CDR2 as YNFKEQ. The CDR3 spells CASSQVGERAQHF. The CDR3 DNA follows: TGTGCCAGCAGCCAAGTGGGGGAAAGAGCCCAGCATTTT.

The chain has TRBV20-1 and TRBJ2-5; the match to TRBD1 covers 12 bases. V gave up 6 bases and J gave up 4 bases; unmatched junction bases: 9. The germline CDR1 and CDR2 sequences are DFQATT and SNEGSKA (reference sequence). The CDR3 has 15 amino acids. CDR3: CSADRGTGGAETQYF. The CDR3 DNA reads TGCAGTGCAGACCGCGGGACAGGGGGCGCAGAGACCCAGTACTTC.

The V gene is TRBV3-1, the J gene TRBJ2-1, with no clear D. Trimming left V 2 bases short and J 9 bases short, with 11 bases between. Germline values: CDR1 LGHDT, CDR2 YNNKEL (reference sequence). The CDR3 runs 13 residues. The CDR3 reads CASSQTQLGEQFF. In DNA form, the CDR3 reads TGTGCCAGCAGCCAAACACAGTTAGGTGAGCAGTTCTTC.

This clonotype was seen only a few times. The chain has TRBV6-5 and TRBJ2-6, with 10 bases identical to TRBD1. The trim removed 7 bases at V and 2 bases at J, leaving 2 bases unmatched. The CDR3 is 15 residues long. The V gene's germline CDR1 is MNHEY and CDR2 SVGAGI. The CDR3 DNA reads TGTGCCAGCAACGACAGGGGGCCTGGGGCCAACGTCCTGACTTTC. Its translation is CASNDRGPGANVLTF.

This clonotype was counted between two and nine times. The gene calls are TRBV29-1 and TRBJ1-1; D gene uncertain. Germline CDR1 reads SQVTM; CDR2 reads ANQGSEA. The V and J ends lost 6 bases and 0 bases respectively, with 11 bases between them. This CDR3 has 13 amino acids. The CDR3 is CSVTPRVNTEAFF. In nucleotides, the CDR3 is TGCAGCGTCACCCCAAGGGTGAACACTGAAGCTTTCTTT.

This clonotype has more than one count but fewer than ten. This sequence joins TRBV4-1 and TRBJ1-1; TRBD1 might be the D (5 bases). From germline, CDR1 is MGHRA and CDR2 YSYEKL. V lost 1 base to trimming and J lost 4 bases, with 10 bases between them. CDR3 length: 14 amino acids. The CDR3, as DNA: TGCGCCAGCAGCCAAGTAGGGGAGGGCACTGAAGCTTTCTTT. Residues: CASSQVGEGTEAFF.

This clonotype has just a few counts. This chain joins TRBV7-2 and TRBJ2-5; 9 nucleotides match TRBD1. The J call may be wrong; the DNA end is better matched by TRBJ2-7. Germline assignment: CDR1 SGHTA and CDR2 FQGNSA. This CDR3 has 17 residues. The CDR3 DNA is TGTGCCAGCAGCAAATATCGCCCCGGACAGGGGCAATACGAGCAGTACTTC. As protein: CASSKYRPGQGQYEQYF.

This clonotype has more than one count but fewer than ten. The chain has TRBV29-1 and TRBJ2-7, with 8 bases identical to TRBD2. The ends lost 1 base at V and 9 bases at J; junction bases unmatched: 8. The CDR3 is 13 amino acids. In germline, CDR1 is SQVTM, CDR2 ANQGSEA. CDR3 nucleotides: TGCAGCGTTGAAGGCGATCGGGGGGGTGGGCAGTACTTC. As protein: CSVEGDRGGGQYF.

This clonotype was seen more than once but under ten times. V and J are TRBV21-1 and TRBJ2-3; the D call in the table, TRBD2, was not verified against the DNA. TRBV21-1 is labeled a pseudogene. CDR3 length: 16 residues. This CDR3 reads CASSTGLAGRGDTQYF. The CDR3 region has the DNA TGTGCCAGCAGCACCGGACTAGCGGGAAGGGGAGATACGCAGTATTTT.

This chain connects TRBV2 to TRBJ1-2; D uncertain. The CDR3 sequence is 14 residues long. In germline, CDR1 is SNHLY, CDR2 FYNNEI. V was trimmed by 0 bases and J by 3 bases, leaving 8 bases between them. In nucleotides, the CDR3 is TGTGCCAGCAGTGAAGCGCTTCGGTACTATGGCTACACCTTC. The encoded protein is CASSEALRYYGYTF.

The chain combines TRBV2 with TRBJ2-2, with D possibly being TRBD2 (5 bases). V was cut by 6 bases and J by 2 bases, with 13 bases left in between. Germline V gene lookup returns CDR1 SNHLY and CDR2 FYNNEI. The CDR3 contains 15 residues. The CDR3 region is CASRGVIVNTGELFF. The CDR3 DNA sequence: TGTGCCAGCAGGGGAGTGATTGTCAACACCGGGGAGCTGTTTTTT. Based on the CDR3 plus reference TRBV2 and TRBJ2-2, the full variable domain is EPEVTQTPSHQVTQMGQEVILRCVPISNHLYFYWYRQILGQKVEFLVSFYNNEISEKSEIFDDQFSVERPDGSNFTLKIRSTKLEDSAMYFCASRGVIVNTGELFFGEGSRLTVL.

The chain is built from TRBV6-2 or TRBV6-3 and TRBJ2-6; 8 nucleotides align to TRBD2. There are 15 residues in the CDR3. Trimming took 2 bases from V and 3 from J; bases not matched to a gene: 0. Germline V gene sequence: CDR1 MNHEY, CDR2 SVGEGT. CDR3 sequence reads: CASSYAGGGANVLTF. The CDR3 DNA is TGTGCCAGCAGTTACGCGGGAGGTGGGGCCAACGTCCTGACTTTC.

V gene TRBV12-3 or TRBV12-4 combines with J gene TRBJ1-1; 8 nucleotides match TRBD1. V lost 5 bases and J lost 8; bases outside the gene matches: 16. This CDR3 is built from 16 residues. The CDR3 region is CASSPTPGGGWGEAFF. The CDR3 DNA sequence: TGTGCCAGCAGTCCTACCCCAGGGGGCGGATGGGGCGAAGCTTTCTTT.

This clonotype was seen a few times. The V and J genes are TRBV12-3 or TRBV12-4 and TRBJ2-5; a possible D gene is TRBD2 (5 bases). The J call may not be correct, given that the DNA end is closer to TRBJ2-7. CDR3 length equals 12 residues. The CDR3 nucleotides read TGTGCCAGCAGTTCCCGGGATTTCGAGCAGTACTTC. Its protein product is CASSSRDFEQYF.

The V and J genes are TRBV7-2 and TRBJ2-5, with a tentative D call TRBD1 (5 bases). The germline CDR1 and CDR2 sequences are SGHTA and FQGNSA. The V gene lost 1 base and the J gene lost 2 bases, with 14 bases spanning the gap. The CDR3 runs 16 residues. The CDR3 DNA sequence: TGTGCCAGCAGCTTAGGAGTAGGGGTGGGTCAAGAGACCCAGTACTTC. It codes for CASSLGVGVGQETQYF.

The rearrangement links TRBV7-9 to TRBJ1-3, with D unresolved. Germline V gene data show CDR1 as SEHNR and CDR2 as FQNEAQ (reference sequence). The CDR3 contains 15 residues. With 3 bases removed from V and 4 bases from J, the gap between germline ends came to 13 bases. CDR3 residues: CASSFGVVTGNTIYF. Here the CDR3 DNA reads TGTGCCAGCAGCTTTGGGGTCGTGACGGGAAACACCATATATTTT.

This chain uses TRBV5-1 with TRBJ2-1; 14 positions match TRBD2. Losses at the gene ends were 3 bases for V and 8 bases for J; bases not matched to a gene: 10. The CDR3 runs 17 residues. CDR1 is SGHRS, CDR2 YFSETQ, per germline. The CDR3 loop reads CASSWPGTSGGGDEQFF. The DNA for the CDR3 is TGCGCCAGCAGCTGGCCTGGGACTAGCGGGGGTGGGGATGAGCAGTTCTTC.

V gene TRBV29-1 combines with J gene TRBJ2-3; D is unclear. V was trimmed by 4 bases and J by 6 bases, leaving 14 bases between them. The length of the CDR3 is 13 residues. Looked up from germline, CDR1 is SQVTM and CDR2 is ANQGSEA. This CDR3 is CSVGTAGIDTQYF. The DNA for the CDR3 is TGCAGCGTTGGGACCGCTGGAATTGATACGCAGTATTTT.

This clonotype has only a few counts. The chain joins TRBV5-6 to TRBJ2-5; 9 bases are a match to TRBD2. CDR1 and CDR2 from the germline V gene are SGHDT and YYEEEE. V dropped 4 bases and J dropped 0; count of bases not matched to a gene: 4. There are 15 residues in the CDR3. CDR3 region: CASSRAGGHQETQYF. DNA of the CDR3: TGTGCCAGCAGCCGAGCGGGGGGACACCAAGAGACCCAGTACTTC.

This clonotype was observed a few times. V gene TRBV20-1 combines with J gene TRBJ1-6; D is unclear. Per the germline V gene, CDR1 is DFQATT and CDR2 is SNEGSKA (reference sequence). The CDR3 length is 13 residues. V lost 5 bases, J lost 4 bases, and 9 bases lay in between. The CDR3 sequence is CSARLGYNSPLHF. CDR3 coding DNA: TGCAGTGCTCGTCTGGGGTATAATTCACCCCTCCACTTT.

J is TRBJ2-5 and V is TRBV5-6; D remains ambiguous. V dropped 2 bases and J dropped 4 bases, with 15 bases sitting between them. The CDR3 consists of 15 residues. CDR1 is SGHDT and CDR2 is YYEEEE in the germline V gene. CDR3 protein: CASSFMSTERETQYF. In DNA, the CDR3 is TGTGCCAGCAGCTTCATGTCTACAGAAAGAGAGACCCAGTACTTC.

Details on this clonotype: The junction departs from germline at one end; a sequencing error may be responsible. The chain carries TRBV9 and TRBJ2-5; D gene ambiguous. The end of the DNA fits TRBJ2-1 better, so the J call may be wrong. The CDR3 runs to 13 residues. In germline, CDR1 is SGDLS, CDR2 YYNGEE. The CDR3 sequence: CASSVAANNGQFF. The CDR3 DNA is TGTGCCAGCAGCGTAGCGGCGAACAATGGGCAGTTCTTC.

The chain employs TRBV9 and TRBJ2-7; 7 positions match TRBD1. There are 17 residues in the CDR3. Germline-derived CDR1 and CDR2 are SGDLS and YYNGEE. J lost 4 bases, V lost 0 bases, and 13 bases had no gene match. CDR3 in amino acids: CASSVDRRETGKYEQYF. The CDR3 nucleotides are TGTGCCAGCAGCGTAGACCGGCGTGAGACAGGGAAGTACGAGCAGTACTTC.